These 14 T cell receptor beta chains share one sample of origin, sequenced in a study of blood T cell repertoires in COVID-19. Repertoires were generated with immunoSEQ multiplex PCR, while TCRdb's copy carries only in-frame clones and drops some. The table has about 310,000 clones, about 90% seen once. Material for sequencing was peripheral blood. The receptors stem from a woman in her 50s who had recovered from COVID-19.

V usage is TRBV19 and J usage is TRBJ1-1, with 7 positions matching TRBD1. This CDR3 region has 19 residues. J was trimmed by 0 bases and V by 0 bases; bases with no gene match: 13. CDR1 and CDR2 (germline): LNHDA, SQIVND (reference sequence). The DNA of the CDR3 is TGTGCCAGTAGTATAGATCCCCGGACAGGCCGTTTCATGAACACTGAAGCTTTCTTT. Translated, it gives CASSIDPRTGRFMNTEAFF.

V is TRBV6-5 and J is TRBJ2-7; unclear D gene. Trimming stripped 6 bases from V and 2 bases from J, with 11 bases between. The CDR3 consists of 13 residues. Looked up from germline, CDR1 is MNHEY and CDR2 is SVGAGI. CDR3 residues: CASRASSTYEQYF. Written as DNA, the CDR3 is TGTGCCAGCAGGGCTAGTAGTACCTACGAGCAGTACTTC.

As to this clone: Mismatch with germline at one junction end may stem from a read error. Other DNA sequences of this sample code for an identical CDR3. The chain couples TRBV7-9 to TRBJ1-2; D remains unclear. CDR1 is SEHNR and CDR2 is FQNEAQ in the germline V gene (reference sequence). The CDR3 covers 12 residues. In nucleotides, the CDR3 is TGCGCCAGCGATAGTGTGTACTATGGCTACACCTTC. It encodes CASDSVYYGYTF.

This clone appeared a few times. This chain uses TRBV5-4 with TRBJ1-2, with D possibly being TRBD1 (6 bases). There are 15 residues in the CDR3. In germline, CDR1 is SGHNT, CDR2 YYREEE (reference sequence). V was pared by 0 bases and J by 6 bases, with 15 bases between. Here the CDR3 reads CASSLEVGGADGYTF. The CDR3 DNA is TGTGCCAGCAGCTTGGAGGTTGGGGGCGCGGATGGCTACACCTTC. Complete variable domain (other parts from reference TRBV5-4 and TRBJ1-2): ETGVTQSPTHLIKTRGQQVTLRCSSQSGHNTVSWYQQALGQGPQFIFQYYREEENGRGNFPPRFSGLQFPNYSSELNVNALELDDSALYLCASSLEVGGADGYTFGSGTRLTVV.

The CDR3 DNA reads TGCAGTGCTAGTGGGGGCCTATTCCTGCCAGATACGCAGTATTTT. Translated, it gives CSASGGLFLPDTQYF. V gene TRBV20-1 combines with J gene TRBJ2-3, with D tentatively TRBD1 (6 bases). Germline lookup yields CDR1 DFQATT and CDR2 SNEGSKA (reference sequence). V dropped 3 bases and J dropped 4 bases, with 17 bases sitting between them. The length of the CDR3 is 15 residues.

This clone was detected a few times. The V and J genes are TRBV7-9 and TRBJ2-1, with D possibly being TRBD1 (6 bases). The germline CDR1 and CDR2 sequences are SEHNR and FQNEAQ (reference sequence). Trimming pared 1 base from V and 8 bases from J, leaving 15 bases between. CDR3 length: 15 residues. The CDR3 loop reads CASSLGHLEGDEQFF. The CDR3 nucleotides are TGTGCCAGCAGCTTAGGACACTTAGAGGGGGATGAGCAGTTCTTC.

The chain recombines TRBV28 with TRBJ1-2, with D possibly matching TRBD1 (6 bases). The CDR3 extends over 12 amino acids. Germline V lookup: CDR1 MDHEN, CDR2 SYDVKM. Trimming shortened V by 7 bases and J by 5 bases, and 11 bases separated the two germline ends. Here the CDR3 reads CASNPQGYGYTF. The CDR3 DNA follows: TGTGCCAGCAACCCCCAGGGGTATGGCTACACCTTC.

This clone was seen just once. The gene calls are TRBV28 and TRBJ2-7; 7 bases are shared with TRBD1. Germline V gene lookup returns CDR1 MDHEN and CDR2 SYDVKM. The CDR3 is 13 amino acids. Trimming cost V 11 bases and J 4 bases; bases outside gene matches: 11. The CDR3 DNA sequence: TGTGCCGCGACCGGGACAGCGCCTTACGAGCAGTACTTC. It translates to CAATGTAPYEQYF.

CDR3 amino acids: CASSLVPGGQETQYF. CDR3 bases: TGCGCCAGCAGCTTGGTTCCCGGGGGACAAGAGACCCAGTACTTC. V usage is TRBV5-1 and J usage is TRBJ2-5; perhaps TRBD2 as D (6 bases). This CDR3 has 15 residues. The V gene's germline CDR1 is SGHRS and CDR2 YFSETQ. Trimming took off 0 bases at V and 2 bases at J, with 11 bases between the two ends.

This sequence joins TRBV2 and TRBJ1-5; TRBD1 might be the D (5 bases). Per the germline V gene, CDR1 is SNHLY and CDR2 is FYNNEI. Between the trimmed V and J ends, which lost 4 bases and 7 bases, there was a span of 11 bases. The CDR3 totals 13 residues. The CDR3 coding sequence is TGTGCCAGCAGTGTCGCGGGGGACCAGCCCCAGCATTTT. Its protein is CASSVAGDQPQHF.

The V and J genes are TRBV7-8 and TRBJ1-1, with a possible D match to TRBD1 (5 bases). Trimming removed 5 bases at V and 0 bases at J, with 13 bases between. The CDR3 is 15 residues long. The germline gives CDR1 SGHVS, CDR2 FQNEAQ. The CDR3 bases are TGTGCCAGCAGCGAAGACAGCCTCTTGAACACTGAAGCTTTCTTT. Amino acids: CASSEDSLLNTEAFF.

V is TRBV5-1 and J is TRBJ1-1; D is perhaps TRBD1 (5 bases). The germline V gene has CDR1 SGHRS and CDR2 YFSETQ. V lost 3 bases and J 6 bases, leaving 18 bases between the germline ends. CDR3 length: 15 residues. The CDR3 DNA reads as TGCGCCAGCAGCTCGGCGGGACCGCTCGTCGCTGAAGCTTTCTTT. It translates to CASSSAGPLVAEAFF.

This clone was seen once. V is TRBV7-9 and J is TRBJ1-1; D perhaps matches TRBD1 (5 bases). V lost 3 bases, J lost 0 bases, and 11 bases lay in between. The germline V gene encodes CDR1 SEHNR and CDR2 FQNEAQ (reference sequence). The CDR3 covers 15 residues. The CDR3 DNA sequence: TGTGCCAGCAGCTTCGCACAGGTGATGAACACTGAAGCTTTCTTT. It codes for CASSFAQVMNTEAFF.

V usage is TRBV28 and J usage is TRBJ1-1; D is undetermined. The ends were cut back, 11 bases at V and 1 base at J, with 11 bases in the middle. This CDR3 has 12 residues. The germline CDR1 and CDR2 sequences are MDHEN and SYDVKM. CDR3 DNA sequence: TGTGCCGGGAGCAACGCGAACACTGAAGCTTTCTTT. It codes for CAGSNANTEAFF.